Listed below are T cell receptor beta chains from one sample, sequenced in a study of OX40 agonist ivuxolimab in advanced cancers. Sequenced by immunoSEQ multiplex PCR; TCRdb stores in-frame clones only, minus some. The repertoire has around 72,000 clones, just over 85% of them found once; the top ten carry about 8.2%. The sample consisted of CD4+ or CD8+ T cells sorted from blood, taken in a trial of the OX40 agonist ivuxolimab. These receptors were obtained from an adult with an advanced solid tumor such as melanoma, head and neck, liver or kidney cancer. CDR3s include the opening cysteine and the closing phenylalanine or tryptophan. The order of the fields is J gene, clone size, V gene, D gene, CDR3 DNA, CDR3 protein. A D gene is named only where the DNA matches it firmly. Rows may omit the clone size; those that give it use once, few, many or a size class.

TRBJ2-3 - TRBV6-1 - TGTGCCAGCAGTGCCCAGCTTACTAGCACAGATACGCAGTATTTT CASSAQLTSTDTQYF
TRBJ2-7 - TRBV9 - TGTGCCAGCAGCGTAGAGGCCTTCTCCTACGAGCAGTACTTC CASSVEAFSYEQYF
TRBJ2-7 few TRBV7-9 - TGTGCCAGCAGCTCTTTAGGTAGGCCAGGTCAGGATTACGAGCAGTACTTC CASSSLGRPGQDYEQYF
TRBJ1-5 - TRBV6-1 - TGTGCCAGTGTGGGCAGGGGAAGAAATCAGCCCCAGCATTTT CASVGRGRNQPQHF
TRBJ2-7 - TRBV2 TRBD2 TGTGCCAGCAGTGAATCGGGGCGCGGGGGGGGCTCCTACGAGCAGTACTTC CASSESGRGGGSYEQYF
TRBJ1-1 - TRBV7-2 - TGTGCCAGCAGCTTGACCCCAGGGAGCACTGAAGCTTTCTTT CASSLTPGSTEAFF
TRBJ1-5 - TRBV5-6 - TGTGCCAGCAGCCGCCGGGACATCGCAAATCAGCCCCAGCATTTT CASSRRDIANQPQHF
TRBJ2-7 - TRBV7-2 - TGTGCCAGCAGCTCGGAAGGCTACGAGCAGTACTTC CASSSEGYEQYF
TRBJ1-1 - TRBV30 - TGTGCCTGGAGCACGAACACTGAAGCTTTCTTT CAWSTNTEAFF
TRBJ1-2 - TRBV6-5 - TGTGCCAGCAGTCCCCTAAGGGAAGGTGGCTACACCTTC CASSPLREGGYTF
TRBJ1-6 - TRBV4-1 - TGCGCCAGCAGCCAAGATCAGGGGACCCTCTATAATTCACCCCTCCACTTT CASSQDQGTLYNSPLHF
TRBJ1-5 - TRBV15 - TGTGCCACCAGCAGAGATGTATTGGAACAGCCCCAGCATTTT CATSRDVLEQPQHF
TRBJ1-2 - TRBV12-5 - TGTGCTAGTGCTACCTCGCAGATTTATGGCTACACCTTC CASATSQIYGYTF
TRBJ1-2 - TRBV27 - TGTGCCAGCAGGGGACCCGGCCCTAACTATGGCTACACCTTC CASRGPGPNYGYTF
TRBJ1-1 - TRBV29-1 TRBD1 TGCAGCATGGGACAGGCGGATGAAGCTTTCTTT CSMGQADEAFF
TRBJ2-5 - TRBV7-2 - TGTGCCAGCAGCTTACACAGGGTCCAAGAGACCCAGTACTTC CASSLHRVQETQYF
TRBJ2-7 - TRBV9 TRBD1 TGTGCCAGCAGCAGATTACAGGGGGACCCTTCCGAGCAGTACTTC CASSRLQGDPSEQYF
TRBJ1-2 - TRBV9 - TGTGCCAGCAGCGTAGCCAAGGGTGGCTACACCTTC CASSVAKGGYTF
TRBJ1-5 - TRBV19 - TGTGCCAGTAGTATCTTAGGAGATAGCAATCAGCCCCAGCATTTT CASSILGDSNQPQHF
TRBJ2-1 - TRBV9 - TGTGCCAGCAGCGGGGGGGAACGTCCCTTCAATGAGCAGTTCTTC CASSGGERPFNEQFF
TRBJ2-7 - TRBV5-1 TRBD1 TGCGCCAGCAGGACAGGGGTCGAGCAGTACTTC CASRTGVEQYF